These 27 T cell receptor beta chains came from one sample sequenced in a study of T-cell reconstitution after alpha-beta-depleted transplantation in children. Preparing the TCRbeta library involved the use of unique molecular identifiers. TCRdb re-called the PCR reads through MiXCR, storing one row per CDR3 protein. This sample has roughly 400,000 distinct CDR3 sequences; about a fifth occur once, and the top ten carry around 4%. The sequencing here drew on PBMCs from the stem cell graft donor, taken from the stem cell graft. The receptors shown here come from a human donor who donated a stem cell graft to a child with acute myeloid leukemia.

This clonotype appeared a few times. The genes are TRBV12-3 or TRBV12-4 and TRBJ2-7; 13 nucleotides agree with TRBD2. The trim removed 6 bases at V and 1 base at J, leaving 3 bases unmatched. The CDR3 runs 15 residues. Here the CDR3 DNA reads TGTGCCAGCAGCCAGACTAGCGGGAGGTCCTACGAGCAGTACTTC. As protein: CASSQTSGRSYEQYF.

The chain joins TRBV25-1 to TRBJ2-6, with 7 bases identical to TRBD1. CDR3 length equals 21 residues. CDR1 and CDR2 from the germline V gene are MGHDK and SYGVNS. After removal of 6 bases from V and 0 bases from J, the junction contained 20 bases not matched to a gene. CDR3 residues: CASSHLNPTGTVLSGANVLTF. The DNA of the CDR3 is TGTGCCAGCAGCCACCTTAACCCGACCGGGACAGTACTCTCTGGGGCCAACGTCCTGACTTTC.

J is TRBJ1-6 and V is TRBV3-1, with D tentatively TRBD1 (6 bases). Per germline, CDR1 LGHDT and CDR2 YNNKEL (reference sequence). The V end was cut by 3 bases, the J end by 10 bases, with 7 bases between. The CDR3 contains 12 residues. CDR3 sequence reads: CASSQGASPLHF. DNA for the CDR3: TGTGCCAGCAGCCAGGGGGCATCACCCCTCCACTTT.

This clonotype was recorded a few times. The genes are TRBV5-1 and TRBJ2-1, with 12 positions matching TRBD2. Per germline, CDR1 SGHRS and CDR2 YFSETQ. The CDR3 is 15 residues long. The V and J ends lost 1 base and 9 bases, in that order; junction bases with no gene match: 5. The CDR3 spells CASSLTSGGIGEQFF. DNA for the CDR3: TGCGCCAGCAGCTTGACTAGCGGGGGGATTGGTGAGCAGTTCTTC.

V usage is TRBV28 and J usage is TRBJ2-3, with TRBD2 as a possible D gene (5 bases). Trimming took 4 bases from V and 2 from J, leaving 10 bases between them. The CDR3 is made up of 14 amino acids. Germline-derived CDR1 and CDR2 are MDHEN and SYDVKM. CDR3 sequence (DNA): TGTGCCAGCAGTTCACTAGGCAACACAGATACGCAGTATTTT. Its protein is CASSSLGNTDTQYF.

The table lists this clonotype with many counts. The rearrangement joins TRBV10-3 to TRBJ2-7; D is uncertain. This CDR3 contains 11 residues. V was clipped by 4 bases and J by 3 bases, with 4 bases between them. Per the germline V gene, CDR1 is ENHRY and CDR2 is SYGVKD. The CDR3 nucleotides read TGTGCCATCAGTGGGAGCTACGAGCAGTACTTC. It specifies CAISGSYEQYF.

This clonotype was seen only a few times. CDR3 in DNA: TGCGCCAGCAGCTTCTCGCCCCAGGGGAGCTACGAGCAGTACTTC. The encoded protein is CASSFSPQGSYEQYF. The chain is built from TRBV5-1 and TRBJ2-7; TRBD1 is a possible D gene (6 bases). V lost 2 bases, J lost 3 bases, and 15 bases lay in between. Germline-derived CDR1 and CDR2 are SGHRS and YFSETQ. The CDR3 contains 15 residues.

The V call is TRBV29-1, the J call TRBJ1-1; D is unclear. Germline V CDR1 and CDR2: SQVTM, ANQGSEA. CDR3 length: 12 amino acids. V was pared by 4 bases and J by 8 bases, with 14 bases between. The CDR3 bases are TGCAGCGTTGCTGCAGTTAAACCCGAAGCTTTCTTT. Translation gives CSVAAVKPEAFF.

V is TRBV4-1 and J is TRBJ2-7, with D possibly matching TRBD1 (6 bases). The germline gives CDR1 MGHRA, CDR2 YSYEKL. V dropped 0 bases and J dropped 3 bases, with 9 bases sitting between them. This CDR3 is built from 14 residues. The chain's CDR3 is CASSQEGRGYEQYF. CDR3 coding DNA: TGCGCCAGCAGCCAAGAGGGCAGGGGCTACGAGCAGTACTTC.

V and J are TRBV5-1 and TRBJ2-2; 8 positions agree with TRBD1. Germline V lookup: CDR1 SGHRS, CDR2 YFSETQ. Trimming took 4 bases from V and 1 from J; bases not matched to a gene: 3. The CDR3 sequence is 15 residues long. CDR3 sequence (DNA): TGCGCCAGCAGCGATGGGACAGGGAACACCGGGGAGCTGTTTTTT. As protein: CASSDGTGNTGELFF.

This clonotype was counted a few times. The chain has TRBV15 and TRBJ1-1; no reliable D call. The CDR3 covers 11 residues. The germline V and J ends were trimmed by 6 bases and 3 bases, with 5 bases remaining between them. Germline loops: CDR1 LNHNV, CDR2 YYDKDF (reference sequence). CDR3: CATRSDTEAFF. Written as DNA, the CDR3 is TGTGCCACCAGGTCTGACACTGAAGCTTTCTTT.

This clonotype was seen ten or more times. This chain connects TRBV20-1 to TRBJ1-1; D may be TRBD1 (5 bases). Trimming took off 3 bases at V and 1 base at J, with 12 bases between the two ends. The CDR3 sequence is 14 residues long. Germline CDR1 reads DFQATT; CDR2 reads SNEGSKA (reference sequence). CDR3 amino acids: CSARRGRRNTEAFF. DNA for the CDR3: TGCAGTGCTAGGCGGGGACGGCGGAACACTGAAGCTTTCTTT.

This clonotype was detected a few times. CDR3 residues: CASSSRLAGGPNEQFF. The DNA of the CDR3 is TGTGCCAGCAGTTCGCGACTAGCGGGAGGCCCCAATGAGCAGTTCTTC. V usage is TRBV6-2 or TRBV6-3 and J usage is TRBJ2-1; 13 bases map to TRBD2. This CDR3 spans 16 amino acids. Germline CDR1 reads MNHEY; CDR2 reads SVGEGT. V was clipped by 4 bases and J by 6 bases; unmatched bases: 6.

This clonotype was found a few times. The gene calls are TRBV14 and TRBJ2-1; unclear D gene. Germline lookup yields CDR1 SGHDN and CDR2 FVKESK. Between the trimmed V and J ends, which lost 1 base and 7 bases, there was a span of 20 bases. This CDR3 region has 17 residues. Here the CDR3 DNA reads TGTGCCAGCAGCCAAGTGATTGGTGGGAATTTGGGAAATGAGCAGTTCTTC. It specifies CASSQVIGGNLGNEQFF.

V is TRBV25-1 and J is TRBJ2-3; no definite D call. In germline, CDR1 is MGHDK, CDR2 SYGVNS. The CDR3 contains 12 residues. V was pared by 7 bases and J by 7 bases, with 12 bases between. The CDR3 bases are TGTGCCAGCATGCATTCAGCAAATACGCAGTATTTT. Its translation: CASMHSANTQYF.

Many counts were recorded for this clonotype. The chain uses TRBV12-3 or TRBV12-4 and TRBJ2-5; 7 bases align to TRBD2. The V segment lost 2 bases and the J segment 5 bases; nucleotides outside the gene matches: 5. The CDR3 is made up of 14 amino acids. CDR3 region: CASSLRRERETQYF. The CDR3 nucleotides are TGTGCCAGCAGTTTAAGGCGGGAGCGTGAGACCCAGTACTTC.

The chain uses TRBV20-1 and TRBJ2-7; a possible D gene is TRBD1 (6 bases). CDR1 DFQATT and CDR2 SNEGSKA come from the germline V gene (reference sequence). CDR3 length: 12 residues. This CDR3 is CSGRMGASEQYF. DNA for the CDR3: TGCAGCGGTCGTATGGGGGCGAGCGAGCAGTACTTC.

The V gene is TRBV12-3 or TRBV12-4, the J gene TRBJ2-3; 7 positions match TRBD2. Trimming took 11 bases from V and 0 from J; bases not matched to a gene: 20. The CDR3 has 18 residues. In nucleotides, the CDR3 is TGTGCCTTCAGTTTTGCGTCAAGGGGACTACGGAGCACAGATACGCAGTATTTT. This codes for CAFSFASRGLRSTDTQYF.

The rearrangement links TRBV7-2 to TRBJ2-3; 9 positions match TRBD2. V dropped 5 bases and J dropped 1; count of bases not matched to a gene: 7. This CDR3 spans 16 amino acids. Germline CDR1 and CDR2: SGHTA and FQGNSA. The CDR3 DNA is TGTGCCAGCAGCCTATTAGCGGGAGTAGGCACAGATACGCAGTATTTT. The encoded protein is CASSLLAGVGTDTQYF.

This clonotype was counted ten times or more. The rearrangement uses TRBV7-9 and TRBJ2-7; D ambiguous. The CDR3 is 14 residues long. Trimming took 5 bases from V and 4 from J, leaving 15 bases between them. CDR1 and CDR2 (germline): SEHNR, FQNEAQ (reference sequence). Here the CDR3 reads CASSPWEGQYEQYF. DNA for the CDR3: TGTGCCAGCAGCCCGTGGGAAGGGCAGTACGAGCAGTACTTC.

This clonotype was picked up a small number of times. The gene calls are TRBV6-7 and TRBJ1-5; 9 positions agree with TRBD1. TRBV6-7 is reported as an ORF; its role is uncertain. J gave up 3 bases and V 5 bases, and 5 bases lay outside the gene matches. The CDR3 length is 15 residues. In DNA form, the CDR3 reads TGTGCCAGCAGTCGGACAGGGGCAAACAATCAGCCCCAGCATTTT. It yields the protein CASSRTGANNQPQHF.

This clonotype showed up many times. The V call is TRBV27, the J call TRBJ2-7; D possibly uses TRBD1 or TRBD2 (5 bases each). This CDR3 has 13 amino acids. V lost 6 bases to trimming and J lost 7 bases, with 16 bases between them. Germline CDR1 is MNHEY and CDR2 is SMNVEV (reference sequence). The CDR3 bases are TGTGCCAGCAGCTGGGGACCCTACGATGAGCAGTACTTC. Translation gives CASSWGPYDEQYF.

Concerning this clonotype: A read error may be the cause here, since a much bigger clone is one base away. Likely a read error: the CDR3 ends without its conserved phenylalanine or tryptophan. The chain joins TRBV20-1 to TRBJ1-1; D gene uncertain. CDR1 and CDR2 from the germline V gene are DFQATT and SNEGSKA (reference sequence). The CDR3 contains 12 residues. V lost 6 bases and J lost 5, with 13 bases in between. As DNA, the CDR3 is TGCAGTGCAACGCGAAGTGGGACTGAAGCTTTCTAT. As protein: CSATRSGTEAFY.

There are a few counts of this clonotype. The chain couples TRBV12-3 or TRBV12-4 to TRBJ2-1; 8 bases agree with TRBD2. J lost 5 bases, V lost 3 bases, and 6 bases had no gene match. The CDR3 covers 15 residues. The CDR3: CASSFWGLGNNEQFF. The CDR3 coding sequence is TGTGCCAGCAGTTTTTGGGGACTAGGGAACAATGAGCAGTTCTTC.

Many counts were recorded for this clonotype. The chain links TRBV29-1 to TRBJ1-2; D not resolved. V gave up 0 bases and J gave up 0 bases, with 2 bases separating them. CDR3 length equals 12 residues. The V gene's germline CDR1 is SQVTM and CDR2 ANQGSEA. The CDR3 loop is CSVEEANYGYTF. CDR3 sequence (DNA): TGCAGCGTTGAAGAAGCTAACTATGGCTACACCTTC.

This clonotype was counted ten times or more. The rearrangement uses TRBV6-5 and TRBJ2-1; 14 nucleotides align to TRBD2. CDR1 is MNHEY, CDR2 SVGAGI, per germline. The CDR3 sequence is 17 residues long. After removal of 0 bases from V and 2 bases from J, the junction contained 0 bases not matched to a gene. CDR3 protein: CASSYSGLAGAYNEQFF. CDR3 DNA sequence: TGTGCCAGCAGTTACTCGGGACTAGCGGGAGCCTACAATGAGCAGTTCTTC.

The CDR3 nucleotides are TGTGCCAGCAGCTTAATCGGCACGAGCTCCTACAATGAGCAGTTCTTC. It yields the protein CASSLIGTSSYNEQFF. The V and J genes are TRBV7-3 and TRBJ2-1; D gene uncertain. The CDR3 consists of 16 residues. Trimming stripped 1 base from V and 0 bases from J, with 10 bases between. Per germline, CDR1 SGHTA and CDR2 FQGTGA. The variable domain in full, completed from reference TRBV7-3 and TRBJ2-1, reads GAGVSQTPSNKVTEKGKYVELRCDPISGHTALYWYRQSLGQGPEFLIYFQGTGAADDSGLPNDRFFAVRPEGSVSTLKIQRTERGDSAVYLCASSLIGTSSYNEQFFGPGTRLTVL.